These 20 T cell receptor beta chains originate from one sample sequenced in a study of cytomegalovirus exposure and HLA in healthy donors (dated by TCRdb to the late 2010s). The method was the immunoSEQ multiplex PCR assay. In TCRdb, the immuneACCESS table is reduced to in-frame sequences with V and J assigned. These tables do not hold every clone; where another copy was compared, an unresolved V gene accounts for under half, and the others remain unexplained. Within this sample are around 50,000 clones, with approximately 95% of them counted one time only. The ten largest clones represent under 6.5% of the sample. The specimen was PBMCs. These receptors were collected from a woman younger than 30 in good health and CMV-seronegative.

The chain combines TRBV5-4 with TRBJ1-1, with D perhaps TRBD1 (6 bases). The V and J ends lost 4 bases and 2 bases respectively, with 9 bases between them. CDR3 length: 13 residues. Germline V lookup: CDR1 SGHNT, CDR2 YYREEE (reference sequence). The CDR3 reads CASSKQGNTEAFF. The DNA for the CDR3 is TGTGCCAGCAGCAAACAGGGCAACACTGAAGCTTTCTTT.

This chain connects TRBV7-2 to TRBJ1-4; 12 nucleotides align to TRBD1. Trimming at V came to 3 bases and at J to 7 bases, leaving 6 bases not matched to a gene. Looked up from germline, CDR1 is SGHTA and CDR2 is FQGNSA. This CDR3 is built from 16 residues. The CDR3 DNA sequence: TGTGCCAGCAGCTTTTGGGGGACAGGGGGCGCTGAAAAACTGTTTTTT. Translating gives CASSFWGTGGAEKLFF.

The J gene is TRBJ1-1, the V gene TRBV19; TRBD1 matches 10 bases. Trimming removed 5 bases from V and 1 base from J; junction bases left unmatched: 10. This CDR3 contains 17 residues. Germline values: CDR1 LNHDA, CDR2 SQIVND (reference sequence). CDR3 sequence reads: CASSDRDRGRGNTEAFF. DNA for the CDR3: TGTGCCAGTAGTGACCGGGACAGGGGTCGGGGGAACACTGAAGCTTTCTTT.

The chain links TRBV6-5 to TRBJ1-1; D is uncertain. Deletions cut 6 bases from V and 1 base from J, with 12 bases between. This CDR3 has 14 amino acids. Germline CDR1 reads MNHEY; CDR2 reads SVGAGI. This chain's CDR3 is CASSRGFGNTEAFF. The CDR3 DNA is TGTGCCAGCAGCCGGGGTTTTGGGAACACTGAAGCTTTCTTT.

The chain combines TRBV18 with TRBJ2-3; 7 nucleotides match TRBD2. V shed 2 bases and J 2 bases; nucleotides not matched to a gene: 10. This CDR3 has 17 residues. Germline CDR1 KGHSH, CDR2 LQKENI. CDR3 protein: CASSPIVVRETTDTQYF. The CDR3 nucleotides are TGTGCCAGCTCACCAATAGTAGTGCGGGAGACCACAGATACGCAGTATTTT.

The chain is built from TRBV21-1 and TRBJ2-1; the table's D call, TRBD1, has no DNA check behind it. TRBV21-1 is given as a pseudogene. The CDR3 spans 15 residues. This CDR3 is CASTKGTVNINEQFF. The CDR3 coding sequence is TGTGCCAGCACCAAAGGGACAGTAAACATCAATGAGCAGTTCTTC.

This clone has just a few counts. V gene TRBV6-5 combines with J gene TRBJ2-3; D is ambiguous. This CDR3 has 14 amino acids. CDR1 is MNHEY, CDR2 SVGAGI, per germline. V was shortened by 5 bases and J by 3 bases, with 12 bases between the two germline ends. The CDR3 nucleotides are TGTGCCAGCAGTCCCCGAGAAGTGACAGATACGCAGTATTTT. Its protein is CASSPREVTDTQYF.

The CDR3 here is CASSINQGTVNNQPQHF. The CDR3 DNA sequence: TGTGCCAGTAGTATAAACCAGGGAACAGTGAACAATCAGCCCCAGCATTTT. The V call is TRBV19, the J call TRBJ1-5; TRBD1 might be the D (5 bases). The CDR3 spans 17 residues. Trimming stripped 2 bases from V and 3 bases from J, with 17 bases between. Germline lookup yields CDR1 LNHDA and CDR2 SQIVND (reference sequence).

This clone was recorded once. The chain carries TRBV30 and TRBJ1-1, with 8 positions matching TRBD1. CDR3 size: 13 residues. Unmatched junction bases numbered 3, after V lost 0 bases and J lost 6 bases. Looked up from germline, CDR1 is GTSNPN and CDR2 is SVGIG (reference sequence). CDR3 bases: TGTGCCTGGAGTGTTAACAGGGGGTCTGAAGCTTTCTTT. Translation: CAWSVNRGSEAFF. Variable domain in full (rest from reference TRBV30 and TRBJ1-1): SQTIHQWPATLVQPVGSPLSLECTVEGTSNPNLYWYRQAAGRGLQLLFYSVGIGQISSEVPQNLSASRPQDRQFILSSKKLLLSDSGFYLCAWSVNRGSEAFFGQGTRLTVV.

The CDR3 loop is CSVIPSGSGNTIYF. The CDR3 DNA is TGCAGCGTGATCCCGTCGGGGTCTGGAAACACCATATATTTT. The rearrangement uses TRBV29-1 and TRBJ1-3; D remains unclear. The CDR3 length is 14 residues. Trimming pared 6 bases from V and 1 base from J, leaving 13 bases between. Germline-derived CDR1 and CDR2 are SQVTM and ANQGSEA.

The gene calls are TRBV7-9 and TRBJ2-2, with TRBD2 matching over 7 bases. Germline lookup yields CDR1 SEHNR and CDR2 FQNEAQ (reference sequence). V lost 4 bases to trimming and J lost 3 bases; unmatched junction nucleotides: 8. The CDR3 is 16 amino acids. CDR3 residues: CASSYGPAGYTGELFF. The CDR3 DNA follows: TGTGCCAGCAGCTACGGCCCAGCGGGATACACCGGGGAGCTGTTTTTT.

The chain joins TRBV12-2 to TRBJ1-2; the table calls TRBD1, which could not be checked here. TRBV12-2 is termed a pseudogene. CDR3 size: 16 residues. The CDR3 coding sequence is TGTGCAAGTCGCTTAGACTACAGGGTTTCTAACTATGGCTACACCTTC. Translated, it gives CASRLDYRVSNYGYTF.

J is TRBJ1-2 and V is TRBV9, with D possibly TRBD1 on 6 matching bases. Germline V CDR1 and CDR2: SGDLS, YYNGEE. The ends were cut back, 5 bases at V and 6 bases at J, with 20 bases in the middle. The CDR3 totals 15 residues. The CDR3: CASSSDPDSGDGYTF. Here the CDR3 DNA reads TGTGCCAGCAGTTCCGATCCGGACAGTGGGGATGGCTACACCTTC. The entire variable domain, with the rest obtained from reference TRBV9 and TRBJ1-2, is as follows: DSGVTQTPKHLITATGQRVTLRCSPRSGDLSVYWYQQSLDQGLQFLIQYYNGEERAKGNILERFSAQQFPDLHSELNLSSLELGDSALYFCASSSDPDSGDGYTFGSGTRLTVV.

The chain links TRBV2 to TRBJ1-1; TRBD1 agrees at 8 bases. The trim removed 6 bases at V and 5 bases at J, leaving 11 bases unmatched. The CDR3 has 15 amino acids. Germline values: CDR1 SNHLY, CDR2 FYNNEI. The CDR3 here is CASSNGGQGGTEAFF. DNA for the CDR3: TGTGCCAGCAGCAACGGCGGACAGGGAGGAACTGAAGCTTTCTTT.

The chain couples TRBV7-2 to TRBJ2-2, with D possibly TRBD2 on 6 matching bases. The CDR3 sequence is 16 residues long. V gave up 5 bases and J gave up 7 bases, with 20 bases separating them. Germline-derived CDR1 and CDR2 are SGHTA and FQGNSA. CDR3 sequence (DNA): TGTGCCAGCAGCCGCGGGCAATCCCCAGCGGGCGGGGAGCTGTTTTTT. This gives the protein CASSRGQSPAGGELFF.

The chain couples TRBV10-2 to TRBJ2-7; 8 nucleotides line up with TRBD1. The germline CDR1 and CDR2 sequences are WSHSY and SAAADI. Losses at the gene ends were 7 bases for V and 9 bases for J; bases not matched to a gene: 8. The CDR3 runs 12 residues. CDR3 nucleotides: TGCGCCAGCACGGACAGGGTCTTTTTGCAGTACGTC. Protein sequence: CASTDRVFLQYV.

The gene calls are TRBV29-1 and TRBJ2-1, with 8 bases lining up with TRBD2. The CDR3 length is 15 residues. The V segment lost 3 bases and the J segment 5 bases; nucleotides outside the gene matches: 9. Germline assignment: CDR1 SQVTM and CDR2 ANQGSEA. CDR3 in DNA: TGCAGCGTTGAGAACCCACCGGGGGGGAACAATGAGCAGTTCTTC. The encoded protein is CSVENPPGGNNEQFF.

This clone was recorded only once. This chain uses TRBV19 with TRBJ1-5; 7 nucleotides align to TRBD1. Losses at the gene ends were 6 bases for V and 9 bases for J; bases not matched to a gene: 20. The CDR3 consists of 17 residues. CDR1 and CDR2 (germline): LNHDA, SQIVND (reference sequence). CDR3 bases: TGTGCCAGTAGACCACACCAAGACAGGGCGGGAAGTAGGCCCCAGCATTTT. Protein: CASRPHQDRAGSRPQHF.

The V and J genes are TRBV6-4 and TRBJ2-2; D is unclear. CDR1 and CDR2 (germline): MRHNA, SNTAGT. This CDR3 has 14 amino acids. V dropped 3 bases and J dropped 4 bases, with 9 bases sitting between them. The CDR3 here is CASSEVSGTGELFF. DNA of the CDR3: TGTGCCAGCAGTGAAGTTAGTGGCACCGGGGAGCTGTTTTTT.

This chain links TRBV9 with TRBJ1-4; no firm D call. CDR1 is SGDLS and CDR2 is YYNGEE in the germline V gene. Between the trimmed V and J ends, which lost 0 bases and 8 bases, there was a span of 8 bases. This CDR3 contains 13 residues. CDR3 coding DNA: TGTGCCAGCAGCGTAGAGGGAGACGAAAAACTGTTTTTT. Its protein is CASSVEGDEKLFF.